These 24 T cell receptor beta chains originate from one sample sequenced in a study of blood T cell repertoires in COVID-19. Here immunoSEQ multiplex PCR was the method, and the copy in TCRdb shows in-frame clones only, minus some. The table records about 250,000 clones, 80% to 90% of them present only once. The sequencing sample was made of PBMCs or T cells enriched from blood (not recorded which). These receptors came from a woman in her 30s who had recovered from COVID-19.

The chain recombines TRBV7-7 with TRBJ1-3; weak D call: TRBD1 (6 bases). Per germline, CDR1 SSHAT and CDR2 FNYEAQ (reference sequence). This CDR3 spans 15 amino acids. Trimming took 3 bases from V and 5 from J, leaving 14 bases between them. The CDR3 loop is CASSFTGIPRNTIYF. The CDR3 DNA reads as TGTGCCAGCAGCTTCACAGGGATCCCCCGAAACACCATATATTTT.

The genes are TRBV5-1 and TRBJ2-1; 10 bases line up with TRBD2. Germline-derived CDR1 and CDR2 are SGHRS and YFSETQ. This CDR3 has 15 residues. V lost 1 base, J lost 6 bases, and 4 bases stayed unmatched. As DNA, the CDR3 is TGCGCCAGCAGCTTGTCTAGCGGGAGCATCAATGAGCAGTTCTTC. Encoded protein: CASSLSSGSINEQFF. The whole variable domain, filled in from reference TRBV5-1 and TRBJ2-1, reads KAGVTQTPRYLIKTRGQQVTLSCSPISGHRSVSWYQQTPGQGLQFLFEYFSETQRNKGNFPGRFSGRQFSNSRSEMNVSTLELGDSALYLCASSLSSGSINEQFFGPGTRLTVL.

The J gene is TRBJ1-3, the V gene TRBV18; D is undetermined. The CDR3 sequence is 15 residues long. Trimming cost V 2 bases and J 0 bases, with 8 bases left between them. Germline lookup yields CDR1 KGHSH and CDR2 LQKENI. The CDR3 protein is CASSPRTDSGNTIYF. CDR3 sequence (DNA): TGTGCCAGCTCACCAAGGACTGACTCTGGAAACACCATATATTTT.

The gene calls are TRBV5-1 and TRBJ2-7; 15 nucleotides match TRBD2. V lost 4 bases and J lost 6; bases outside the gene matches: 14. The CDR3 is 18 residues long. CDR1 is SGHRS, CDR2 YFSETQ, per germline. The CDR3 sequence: CASSPAGLAGGEEVEQYF. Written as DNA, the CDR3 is TGCGCCAGCAGCCCTGCGGGACTAGCGGGGGGCGAGGAGGTCGAGCAGTACTTC.

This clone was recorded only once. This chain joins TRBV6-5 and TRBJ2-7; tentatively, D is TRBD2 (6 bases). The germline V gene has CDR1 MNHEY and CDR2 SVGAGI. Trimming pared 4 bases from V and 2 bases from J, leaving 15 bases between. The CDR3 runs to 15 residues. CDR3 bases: TGTGCCAGCAGTTTATCTAGCGTCAAACCCTACGAGCAGTACTTC. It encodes CASSLSSVKPYEQYF.

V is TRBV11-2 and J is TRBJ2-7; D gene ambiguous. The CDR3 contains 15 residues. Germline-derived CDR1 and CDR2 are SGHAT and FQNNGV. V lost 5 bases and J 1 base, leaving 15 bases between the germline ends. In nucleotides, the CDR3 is TGTGCCAGCAGCCCGACTGTCTCTGGGTCCTACGAGCAGTACTTC. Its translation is CASSPTVSGSYEQYF.

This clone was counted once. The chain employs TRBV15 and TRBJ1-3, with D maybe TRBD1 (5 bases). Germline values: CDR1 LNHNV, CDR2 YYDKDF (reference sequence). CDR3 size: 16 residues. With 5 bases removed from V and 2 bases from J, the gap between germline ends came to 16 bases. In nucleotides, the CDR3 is TGTGCCACCAGCTCTCGAAGGTGGGGGGCTGGAAACACCATATATTTT. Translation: CATSSRRWGAGNTIYF.

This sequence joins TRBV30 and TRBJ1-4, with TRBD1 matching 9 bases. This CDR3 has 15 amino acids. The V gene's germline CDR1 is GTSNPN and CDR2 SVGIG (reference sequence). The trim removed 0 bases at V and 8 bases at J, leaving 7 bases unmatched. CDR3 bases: TGTGCCTGGAGTGTACTGGGGACAGGGCCAGAAAAACTGTTTTTT. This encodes CAWSVLGTGPEKLFF.

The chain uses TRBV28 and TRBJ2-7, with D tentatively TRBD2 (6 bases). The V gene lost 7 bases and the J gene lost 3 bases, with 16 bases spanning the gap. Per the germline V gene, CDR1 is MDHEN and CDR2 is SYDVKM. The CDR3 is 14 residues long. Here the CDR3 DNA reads TGTGCCAGCACCGCGCCGGGAGCAGGCTACGAGCAGTACTTC. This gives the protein CASTAPGAGYEQYF.

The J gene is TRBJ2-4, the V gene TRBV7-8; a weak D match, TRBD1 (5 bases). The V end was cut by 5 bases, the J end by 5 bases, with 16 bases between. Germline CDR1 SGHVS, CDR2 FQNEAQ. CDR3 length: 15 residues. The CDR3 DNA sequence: TGTGCCAGCAGCATTTCCAGGGTTCCCCAAAACATTCAGTACTTC. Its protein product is CASSISRVPQNIQYF.

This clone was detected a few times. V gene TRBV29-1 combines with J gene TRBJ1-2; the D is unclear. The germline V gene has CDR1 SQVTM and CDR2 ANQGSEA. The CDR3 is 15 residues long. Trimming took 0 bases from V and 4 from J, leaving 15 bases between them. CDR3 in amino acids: CSVEDIQKGGYGYTF. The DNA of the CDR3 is TGCAGCGTTGAAGACATCCAGAAAGGAGGCTATGGCTACACCTTC.

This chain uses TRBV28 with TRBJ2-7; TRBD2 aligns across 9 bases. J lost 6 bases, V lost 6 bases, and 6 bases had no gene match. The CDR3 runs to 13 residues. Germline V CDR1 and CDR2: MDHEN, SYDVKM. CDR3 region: CASSPPAGGEQYF. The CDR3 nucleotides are TGTGCCAGCAGCCCGCCAGCGGGAGGCGAGCAGTACTTC.

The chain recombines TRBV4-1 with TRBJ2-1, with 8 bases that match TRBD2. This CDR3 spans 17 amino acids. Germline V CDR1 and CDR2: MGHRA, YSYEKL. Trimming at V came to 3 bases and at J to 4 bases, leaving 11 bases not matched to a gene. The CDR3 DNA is TGCGCCAGCAGCCACCCCAGGACTAGCCCGAATTACAATGAGCAGTTCTTC. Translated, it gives CASSHPRTSPNYNEQFF.

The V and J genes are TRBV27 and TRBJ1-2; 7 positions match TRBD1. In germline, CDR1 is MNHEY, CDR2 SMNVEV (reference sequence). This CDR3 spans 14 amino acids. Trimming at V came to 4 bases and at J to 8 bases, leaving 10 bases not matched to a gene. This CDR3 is CASSSRYSQGGYTF. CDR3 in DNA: TGTGCCAGCAGTTCGAGATACTCACAGGGGGGCTACACCTTC.

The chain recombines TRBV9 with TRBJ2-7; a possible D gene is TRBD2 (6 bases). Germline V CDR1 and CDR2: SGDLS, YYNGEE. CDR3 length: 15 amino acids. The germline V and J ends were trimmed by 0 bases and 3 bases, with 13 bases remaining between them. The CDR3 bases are TGTGCCAGCAGCGTAGGGTCGGAGGGAATCTACGAGCAGTACTTC. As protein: CASSVGSEGIYEQYF.

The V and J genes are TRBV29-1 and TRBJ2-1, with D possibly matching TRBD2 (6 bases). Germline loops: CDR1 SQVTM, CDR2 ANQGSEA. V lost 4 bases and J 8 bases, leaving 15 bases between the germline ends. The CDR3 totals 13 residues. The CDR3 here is CSVGRLVDDEQFF. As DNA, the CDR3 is TGCAGCGTTGGGAGACTAGTAGACGATGAGCAGTTCTTC.

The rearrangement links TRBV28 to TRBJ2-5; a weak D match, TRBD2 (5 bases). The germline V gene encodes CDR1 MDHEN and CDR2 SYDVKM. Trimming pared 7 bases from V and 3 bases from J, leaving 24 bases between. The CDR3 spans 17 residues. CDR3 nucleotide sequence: TGTGCCAGCAAAGTAAGGTCTCTGAGCGGCCCCAAAGAGACCCAGTACTTC. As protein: CASKVRSLSGPKETQYF. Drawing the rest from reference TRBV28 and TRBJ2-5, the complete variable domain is DVKVTQSSRYLVKRTGEKVFLECVQDMDHENMFWYRQDPGLGLRLIYFSYDVKMKEKGDIPEGYSVSREKKERFSLILESASTNQTSMYLCASKVRSLSGPKETQYFGPGTRLLVL.

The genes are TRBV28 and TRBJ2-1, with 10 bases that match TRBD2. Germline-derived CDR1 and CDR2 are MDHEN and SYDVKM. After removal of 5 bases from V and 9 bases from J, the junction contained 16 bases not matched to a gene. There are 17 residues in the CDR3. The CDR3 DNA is TGTGCCAGCAGTCCCCGACTAGCGGGTCTCCCTCGGGGTGAGCAGTTCTTC. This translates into CASSPRLAGLPRGEQFF.

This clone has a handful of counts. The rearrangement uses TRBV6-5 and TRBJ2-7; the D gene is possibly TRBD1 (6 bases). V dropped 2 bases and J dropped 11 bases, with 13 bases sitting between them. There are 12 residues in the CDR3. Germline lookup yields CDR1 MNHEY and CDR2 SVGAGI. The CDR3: CASSYKGTSEYF. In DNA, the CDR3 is TGTGCCAGCAGTTACAAGGGGACATCCGAGTACTTC.

The CDR3 nucleotides read TGTGCCTGGAGCCCCGGACAGGGGTACGAAAAACTGTTTTTT. Amino acid sequence: CAWSPGQGYEKLFF. This chain connects TRBV30 to TRBJ1-4, with 9 bases identical to TRBD1. The CDR3 sequence is 14 residues long. J lost 8 bases, V lost 3 bases, and 7 bases had no gene match. Germline lookup yields CDR1 GTSNPN and CDR2 SVGIG (reference sequence).

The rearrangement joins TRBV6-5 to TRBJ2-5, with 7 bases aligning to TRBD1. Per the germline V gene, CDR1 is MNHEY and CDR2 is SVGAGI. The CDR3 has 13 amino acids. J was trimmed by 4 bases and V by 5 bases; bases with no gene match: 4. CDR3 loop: CASSTGDRETQYF. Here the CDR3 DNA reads TGTGCCAGCAGTACCGGGGACAGAGAGACCCAGTACTTC.

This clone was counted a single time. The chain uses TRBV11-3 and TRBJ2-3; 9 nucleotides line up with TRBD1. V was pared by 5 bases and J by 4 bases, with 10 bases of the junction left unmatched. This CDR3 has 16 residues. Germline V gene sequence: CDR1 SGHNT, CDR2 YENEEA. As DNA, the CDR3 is TGTGCCAGCAGCCCGACACAGGGGGCGCTGGCAGATACGCAGTATTTT. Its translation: CASSPTQGALADTQYF.

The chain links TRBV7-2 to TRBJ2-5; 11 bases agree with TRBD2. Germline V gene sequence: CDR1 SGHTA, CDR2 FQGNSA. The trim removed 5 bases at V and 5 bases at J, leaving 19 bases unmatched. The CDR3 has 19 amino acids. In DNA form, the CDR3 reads TGTGCCAGCAGCCCTCGCCCACCCATTACTAGCGGGGGTCATGAGACCCAGTACTTC. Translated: CASSPRPPITSGGHETQYF.

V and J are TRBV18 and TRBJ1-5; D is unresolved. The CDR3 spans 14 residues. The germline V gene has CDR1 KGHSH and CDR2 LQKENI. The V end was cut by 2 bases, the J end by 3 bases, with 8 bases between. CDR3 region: CASSPDGINQPQHF. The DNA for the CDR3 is TGTGCCAGCTCACCAGACGGGATCAATCAGCCCCAGCATTTT.